Each of the 20 T cell receptor beta chains below was sequenced from the same sample in a study of a mutant IDH1 vaccine in newly diagnosed glioma. The assay was immunoSEQ multiplex PCR, and TCRdb's table has in-frame clones only and misses some. The data contain approximately 62,000 clones, around 83% of them seen just once; the ten biggest clones take up approximately 4.3%. Noted time point: week 23, last vaccination. The content of each vaccine dose was 300 ug of mutant IDH1 20-mer peptide, and topical imiquimod accompanied it. For these TCRs, the target antigens are not known. The source material was PBMCs, sampled from a glioma patient whose treatment included an IDH1 peptide vaccine. These receptors all come from a man under 40 with glioma.

This clone appeared a single time. This rearrangement joins TRBV19 to TRBJ1-2, with D uncertain. With 3 bases removed from V and 2 bases from J, the gap between germline ends came to 10 bases. The CDR3 has 14 residues. Germline lookup yields CDR1 LNHDA and CDR2 SQIVND (reference sequence). In nucleotides, the CDR3 is TGTGCCAGTAGTATGGTTCGGCAGAACTATGGCTACACCTTC. Translation gives CASSMVRQNYGYTF.

The chain uses TRBV5-1 and TRBJ1-4, with D perhaps matching TRBD1 (5 bases). This CDR3 is built from 15 residues. V lost 0 bases, J lost 2 bases, and 8 bases lay in between. Looked up from germline, CDR1 is SGHRS and CDR2 is YFSETQ. CDR3 sequence (DNA): TGCGCCAGCAGCTTGGACGGGGCGACTAATGAAAAACTGTTTTTT. Translation: CASSLDGATNEKLFF.

The chain employs TRBV28 and TRBJ1-5; no clear D. Germline V gene sequence: CDR1 MDHEN, CDR2 SYDVKM. Deletions cut 5 bases from V and 7 bases from J, with 12 bases between. The CDR3 has 13 residues. In DNA, the CDR3 is TGTGCCAGCAGTGAACGGGTGTGGCAGCCCCAGCATTTT. Its protein product is CASSERVWQPQHF.

A single count supports this clone. This chain uses TRBV27 with TRBJ2-5; tentatively, D is TRBD2 (5 bases). This CDR3 region has 15 residues. Germline V gene lookup returns CDR1 MNHEY and CDR2 SMNVEV (reference sequence). V was pared by 3 bases and J by 0 bases, with 11 bases between. CDR3 nucleotides: TGTGCCAGCAGTTTTCGGGATAGGTACCAAGAGACCCAGTACTTC. It encodes CASSFRDRYQETQYF.

V gene TRBV6-5 combines with J gene TRBJ1-1; 7 bases map to TRBD1. The V gene's germline CDR1 is MNHEY and CDR2 SVGAGI. V trimming: 4 bases; J trimming: 2 bases; junction bases outside the gene matches: 4. This CDR3 contains 14 residues. As DNA, the CDR3 is TGTGCCAGCAGTTCATACAGGGGAAACACTGAAGCTTTCTTT. Translated: CASSSYRGNTEAFF.

This clone has just a few counts. This sequence joins TRBV11-2 and TRBJ1-5; D unclear. The V end was cut by 5 bases, the J end by 5 bases, with 10 bases between. The CDR3 has 13 residues. CDR1 and CDR2 (germline): SGHAT, FQNNGV. The CDR3 coding sequence is TGTGCCAGCAGCACCACCCAGGATCAGCCCCAGCATTTT. Encoded protein: CASSTTQDQPQHF. The full variable domain, its missing parts supplied by reference TRBV11-2 and TRBJ1-5, is EAGVAQSPRYKIIEKRQSVAFWCNPISGHATLYWYQQILGQGPKLLIQFQNNGVVDDSQLPKDRFSAERLKGVDSTLKIQPAKLEDSAVYLCASSTTQDQPQHFGDGTRLSIL.

J is TRBJ1-5 and V is TRBV4-1; D ambiguous. The CDR3 consists of 15 residues. V shed 2 bases and J shed 4 bases, with 12 bases lying between them. Germline CDR1 reads MGHRA; CDR2 reads YSYEKL. The CDR3, as DNA: TGCGCCAGCAGCCAATCGGCCACGAATAATCAGCCCCAGCATTTT. Amino acid sequence: CASSQSATNNQPQHF.

The chain recombines TRBV5-4 with TRBJ2-1; 7 bases map to TRBD1. J was trimmed by 2 bases and V by 0 bases; bases with no gene match: 5. This CDR3 spans 16 amino acids. Germline CDR1 reads SGHNT; CDR2 reads YYREEE (reference sequence). In nucleotides, the CDR3 is TGTGCCAGCAGCTTGGAGGGGGCCCGAGCCTACAATGAGCAGTTCTTC. This codes for CASSLEGARAYNEQFF.

This clone came up a few times. V is TRBV9 and J is TRBJ2-1; no reliable D call. Germline CDR1 is SGDLS and CDR2 is YYNGEE. Trimming shortened V by 1 base and J by 5 bases, and 7 bases separated the two germline ends. This CDR3 region has 13 residues. The CDR3 coding sequence is TGTGCCAGCAGCGTATCACCGAACAATGAGCAGTTCTTC. Translation gives CASSVSPNNEQFF.

This clone was detected only once. The chain combines TRBV4-1 with TRBJ1-4; D is undetermined. V was clipped by 1 base and J by 0 bases, with 9 bases between them. The germline V gene encodes CDR1 MGHRA and CDR2 YSYEKL. This CDR3 contains 16 residues. The CDR3 is CASSQGTLATNEKLFF. The CDR3 region has the DNA TGCGCCAGCAGCCAAGGGACGCTTGCAACTAATGAAAAACTGTTTTTT.

The rearrangement links TRBV25-1 to TRBJ2-2, with TRBD1 as a possible D gene (5 bases). The CDR3 consists of 16 residues. Between the trimmed V and J ends, which lost 0 bases and 5 bases, there was a span of 13 bases. CDR1 and CDR2 from the germline V gene are MGHDK and SYGVNS. The CDR3 loop is CASSEYARAGTGELFF. Written as DNA, the CDR3 is TGTGCCAGCAGTGAATATGCCAGGGCTGGTACCGGGGAGCTGTTTTTT.

The gene calls are TRBV6-6 and TRBJ1-2, with 9 bases identical to TRBD1. The CDR3 has 15 amino acids. Losses at the gene ends were 2 bases for V and 6 bases for J; bases not matched to a gene: 7. The germline V gene has CDR1 MNHNY and CDR2 SVGAGI (reference sequence). The CDR3 coding sequence is TGTGCCAGCAGTTACCCTTCGGACAGGGGCAATGGCTACACCTTC. As protein: CASSYPSDRGNGYTF.

The V call is TRBV28, the J call TRBJ1-6; TRBD1 aligns across 10 bases. V dropped 6 bases and J dropped 8; count of bases not matched to a gene: 13. The length of the CDR3 is 17 residues. Per germline, CDR1 MDHEN and CDR2 SYDVKM. The CDR3 spells CASSNHGQGVPYSPLHF. CDR3 DNA: TGTGCCAGCAGCAACCACGGACAGGGGGTTCCTTATTCACCCCTCCACTTT.

This clone turned up a few times. The chain joins TRBV11-2 to TRBJ1-2; no clear D gene. Germline CDR1 and CDR2: SGHAT and FQNNGV. The CDR3 loop spans 14 amino acids. Between the trimmed V and J ends, which lost 0 bases and 8 bases, there was a span of 13 bases. The CDR3 region is CASSLDMTKGGYTF. The CDR3 region has the DNA TGTGCCAGCAGCTTAGATATGACCAAGGGAGGCTACACCTTC.

The chain links TRBV19 to TRBJ2-7; D is unclear. Trimming removed 3 bases from V and 4 bases from J, with 16 bases in between. This CDR3 region has 15 residues. CDR1 and CDR2 from the germline V gene are LNHDA and SQIVND (reference sequence). The DNA of the CDR3 is TGTGCCAGTAGTATTCCGGGCAGCCTAACATACGAGCAGTACTTC. Translated: CASSIPGSLTYEQYF.

This sequence joins TRBV30 and TRBJ1-5; D gene ambiguous. With 4 bases removed from V and 4 bases from J, the gap between germline ends came to 11 bases. Germline-derived CDR1 and CDR2 are GTSNPN and SVGIG (reference sequence). The CDR3 contains 13 residues. CDR3 DNA: TGTGCCTGGATCCCGGGGTATAATCAGCCCCAGCATTTT. It yields the protein CAWIPGYNQPQHF.

This chain uses TRBV27 with TRBJ2-1; TRBD2 matches 13 bases. V shed 6 bases, J shed 9 bases, and the junction held 14 bases outside the gene matches. From germline, CDR1 is MNHEY and CDR2 SMNVEV (reference sequence). The CDR3 spans 17 residues. The CDR3 nucleotides are TGTGCCAGCAGCCGCGGGACTAGCGGGGTTAGGCGCAGTGAGCAGTTCTTC. Its protein product is CASSRGTSGVRRSEQFF.

Remarks on this clone: The sample holds other DNA sequences that translate to the same CDR3. This chain joins TRBV5-8 and TRBJ2-2; D is perhaps TRBD2 (5 bases). The CDR3 is 14 amino acids. V was shortened by 2 bases and J by 1 base, with 6 bases between the two germline ends. From germline, CDR1 is SGHTS and CDR2 YDEGEE. CDR3 residues: CASSFGRNTGELFF. CDR3 nucleotide sequence: TGTGCCAGCAGCTTTGGGAGGAACACCGGGGAGCTGTTTTTT.

This clone is a singleton in its sample. This rearrangement joins TRBV11-1 to TRBJ1-4, with 9 positions matching TRBD1. The CDR3 has 15 amino acids. V lost 2 bases, J lost 5 bases, and 3 bases stayed unmatched. Germline V gives CDR1 SGHAT, CDR2 FQDESV (reference sequence). CDR3 in amino acids: CASSLLGTGNEKLFF. Written as DNA, the CDR3 is TGTGCCAGCAGCTTATTGGGGACAGGGAATGAAAAACTGTTTTTT.

This clone showed up just a few times. The rearrangement joins TRBV10-1 to TRBJ1-5; 9 nucleotides agree with TRBD1. The V and J ends lost 4 bases and 7 bases, in that order; junction bases with no gene match: 2. The CDR3 covers 13 residues. CDR1 is WNHNN and CDR2 is SYGVQD in the germline V gene (reference sequence). The CDR3 bases are TGCGCCAGCAGTGCGACAGGGGGACAGCCCCAGCATTTT. Amino acids: CASSATGGQPQHF.